This TCR beta chain was recovered during a study of blood T cell repertoires in COVID-19. This CDR3 contains 15 residues. Losses at the gene ends were 2 bases for V and 4 bases for J; bases not matched to a gene: 2. CDR1 SGDLS and CDR2 YYNGEE come from the germline V gene. In the authors' methods: The authors estimated nucleated cell counts from reference gene primer amplification. Assay: immunoSEQ multiplex PCR; the TCRdb copy retains only in-frame clones and omits some. V and J calls and clone size are given by that table; D and trimming were obtained from the DNA. The sample lists approximately 150,000 clones; around 87% were seen once.

Sequences were obtained from peripheral blood. The rearrangement links TRBV9 to TRBJ2-2, with 10 bases identical to TRBD1. The sequence derives from a man between 50 and 59 years old who had recovered from COVID-19. The CDR3 protein is CASSVGQGLTGELFF. The CDR3 DNA is TGTGCCAGCAGCGTGGGACAGGGGCTCACCGGGGAGCTGTTTTTT. Using reference TRBV9 and TRBJ2-2 for the parts outside the CDR3, the full variable domain is DSGVTQTPKHLITATGQRVTLRCSPRSGDLSVYWYQQSLDQGLQFLIQYYNGEERAKGNILERFSAQQFPDLHSELNLSSLELGDSALYFCASSVGQGLTGELFFGEGSRLTVL.